The clone carrying this T cell receptor beta chain was seen once. The antigen is undetermined. This likely traces to a read error, being one base from a far larger clone. The V segment lost 3 bases and the J segment 14 bases; nucleotides outside the gene matches: 7. CDR1 and CDR2 from the germline V gene are MRHNA and SNTAGT. CDR3 length: 13 amino acids. The entry originates in a study of prognosis after radiotherapy for stage I lung cancer. Study at large: Patients with non-small cell lung cancer were all judged medically inoperable. There were seven patients whose tumors were squamous cell carcinoma and approximately eleven whose tumors were adenocarcinoma. Regarding the study as a whole: There were reportedly differences in TRBV and TRBJ gene usage between patients with and without metastases.

Two time points each involved a draw of about 6.1 milliliters of peripheral blood. Amplification of TCR beta CDR3 from genomic DNA used two-round multiplex PCR. The first round of PCR was done with primers that matched each TRBV and TRBJ gene. TCRdb processed the multiplex PCR reads anew with MiXCR; each CDR3 protein has one entry. Counted here are 20,000 to 25,000 distinct CDR3 sequences, 43% occurring once; the ten biggest clones make up 30% to 40%. The J gene is TRBJ1-6, the V gene TRBV6-4, with 7 positions matching TRBD1. The sequence came from a donor of 50 years or more with non-small cell lung cancer. Sequenced material: PBMCs, taken before or after stereotactic body radiation therapy (not recorded which). CDR3 DNA: TGTGCCAGCAGTGAGAACAGGGGTACATCCCTCCACTTT. It is translated as CASSENRGTSLHF.